This note documents a single T cell receptor beta chain sequence. The antigen remains unidentified. The sample comes from a study of vaccination effects on CD4 cells after COVID-19. Germline V lookup: CDR1 SNHLY, CDR2 FYNNEI. The CDR3 runs to 15 residues. Trimming took off 4 bases at V and 0 bases at J, with 10 bases between the two ends. TCRdb's table, derived via immunoSEQ multiplex PCR, lists solely in-frame clones and lacks some. This sample has 65,000 to 90,000 clones, with about 78% found just once. In the ViraFEST assay, antigen-specific CD4+ clonotypes were identified by expansion after peptide-pool stimulation. At the end of about 10 days of culture, CD4+ T cells were isolated. Vaccine recipients, nucleocapsid antibody negative, had no prior SARS-CoV-2 infection.

Source: CD4+ T cells from PBMCs cultured with SARS-CoV-2 spike peptides, taken before COVID-19 vaccination. The sequence derives from a human donor who received a COVID-19 vaccine. This chain joins TRBV2 and TRBJ1-5; a possible D gene is TRBD1 (6 bases). The CDR3 protein is CASSADSNSNQPQHF. The CDR3 DNA follows: TGTGCCAGCAGTGCGGACAGCAATAGCAATCAGCCCCAGCATTTT. The whole variable domain, remainder taken from reference TRBV2 and TRBJ1-5, is EPEVTQTPSHQVTQMGQEVILRCVPISNHLYFYWYRQILGQKVEFLVSFYNNEISEKSEIFDDQFSVERPDGSNFTLKIRSTKLEDSAMYFCASSADSNSNQPQHFGDGTRLSIL.